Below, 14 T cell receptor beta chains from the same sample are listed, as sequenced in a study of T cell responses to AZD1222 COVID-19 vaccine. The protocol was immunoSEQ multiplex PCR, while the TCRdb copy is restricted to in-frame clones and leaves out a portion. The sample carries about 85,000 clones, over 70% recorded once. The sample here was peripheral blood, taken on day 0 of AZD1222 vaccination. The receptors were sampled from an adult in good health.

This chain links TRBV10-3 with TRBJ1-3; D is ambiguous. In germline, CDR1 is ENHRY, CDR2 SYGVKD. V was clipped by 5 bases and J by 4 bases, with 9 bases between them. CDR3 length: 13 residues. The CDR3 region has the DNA TGTGCCATCAGTACTACGACAGGAAACACCATATATTTT. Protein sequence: CAISTTTGNTIYF.

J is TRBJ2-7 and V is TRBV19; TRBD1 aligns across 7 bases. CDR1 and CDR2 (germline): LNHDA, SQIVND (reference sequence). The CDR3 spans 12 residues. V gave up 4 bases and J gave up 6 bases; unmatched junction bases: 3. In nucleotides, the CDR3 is TGTGCCAGTAGTAAACACAGGGGCGAGCAGTACTTC. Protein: CASSKHRGEQYF.

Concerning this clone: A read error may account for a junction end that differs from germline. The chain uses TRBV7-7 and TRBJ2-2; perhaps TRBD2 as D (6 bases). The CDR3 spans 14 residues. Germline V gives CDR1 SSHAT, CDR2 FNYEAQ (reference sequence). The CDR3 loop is CASSPMGGAGELFF. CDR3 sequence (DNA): TGTGCTAGCAGCCCCATGGGAGGAGCCGGGGAGCTGTTTTTT.

CDR3 sequence: CASRLGQVNQPQHF. CDR3 in DNA: TGTGCCAGCAGGCTGGGACAGGTCAATCAGCCCCAGCATTTT. The V gene is TRBV28, the J gene TRBJ1-5; 8 bases match TRBD1. The length of the CDR3 is 14 residues. Germline-derived CDR1 and CDR2 are MDHEN and SYDVKM. V lost 6 bases to trimming and J lost 3 bases; unmatched junction nucleotides: 4.

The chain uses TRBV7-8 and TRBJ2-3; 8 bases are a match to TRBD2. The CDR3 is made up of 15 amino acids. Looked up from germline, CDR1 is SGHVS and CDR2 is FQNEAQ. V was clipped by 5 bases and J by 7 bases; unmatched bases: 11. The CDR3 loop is CASSHTSGGSHTQYF. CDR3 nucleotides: TGTGCCAGCAGCCACACAAGCGGGGGCTCACATACGCAGTATTTT.

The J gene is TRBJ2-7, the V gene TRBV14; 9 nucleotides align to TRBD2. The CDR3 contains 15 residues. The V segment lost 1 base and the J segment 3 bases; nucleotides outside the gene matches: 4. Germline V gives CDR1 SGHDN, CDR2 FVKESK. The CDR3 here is CASSQGPSGIYEQYF. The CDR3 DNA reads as TGTGCCAGCAGCCAAGGGCCTAGCGGGATCTACGAGCAGTACTTC.

The CDR3: CASSPGLNTGELFF. The CDR3 nucleotides read TGTGCCAGCTCCCCGGGACTTAACACCGGGGAGCTGTTTTTT. This chain connects TRBV18 to TRBJ2-2, with D possibly matching TRBD2 (6 bases). The CDR3 has 14 residues. Germline loops: CDR1 KGHSH, CDR2 LQKENI. Trimming stripped 6 bases from V and 2 bases from J, with 10 bases between.

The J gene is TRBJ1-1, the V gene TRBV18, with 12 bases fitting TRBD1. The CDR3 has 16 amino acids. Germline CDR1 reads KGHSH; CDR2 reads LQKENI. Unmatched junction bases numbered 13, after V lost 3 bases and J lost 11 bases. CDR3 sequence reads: CASSPLGQGASGDAFF. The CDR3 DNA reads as TGTGCCAGCTCACCCCTGGGACAGGGGGCCAGCGGTGACGCTTTCTTT.

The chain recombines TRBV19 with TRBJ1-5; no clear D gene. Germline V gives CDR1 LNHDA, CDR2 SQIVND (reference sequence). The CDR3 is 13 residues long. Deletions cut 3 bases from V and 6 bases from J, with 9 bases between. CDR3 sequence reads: CASSIGMGQPQHF. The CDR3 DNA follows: TGTGCCAGTAGTATTGGGATGGGTCAGCCCCAGCATTTT.

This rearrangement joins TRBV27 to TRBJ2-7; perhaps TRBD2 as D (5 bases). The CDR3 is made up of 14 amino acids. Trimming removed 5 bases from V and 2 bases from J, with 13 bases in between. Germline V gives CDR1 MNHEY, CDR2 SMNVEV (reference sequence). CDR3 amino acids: CASSKSGTPYEQYF. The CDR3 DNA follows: TGTGCCAGCAGTAAAAGCGGAACCCCCTACGAGCAGTACTTC.

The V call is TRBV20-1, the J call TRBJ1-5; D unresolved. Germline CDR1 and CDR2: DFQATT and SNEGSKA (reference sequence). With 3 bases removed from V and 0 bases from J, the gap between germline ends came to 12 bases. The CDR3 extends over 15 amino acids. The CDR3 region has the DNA TGCAGTGCTAGTAGCGGGTATTATAGCAATCAGCCCCAGCATTTT. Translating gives CSASSGYYSNQPQHF.

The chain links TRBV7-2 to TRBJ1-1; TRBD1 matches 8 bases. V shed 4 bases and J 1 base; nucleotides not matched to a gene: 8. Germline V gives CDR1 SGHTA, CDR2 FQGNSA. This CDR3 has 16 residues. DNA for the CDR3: TGTGCCAGCAGCTCAATACAGGGGGTAAGGAACACTGAAGCTTTCTTT. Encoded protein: CASSSIQGVRNTEAFF.

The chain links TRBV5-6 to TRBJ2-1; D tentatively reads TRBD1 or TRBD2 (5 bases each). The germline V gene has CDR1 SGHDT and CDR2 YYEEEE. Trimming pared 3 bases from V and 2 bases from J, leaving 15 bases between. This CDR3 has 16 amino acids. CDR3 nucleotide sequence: TGTGCCAGCAGCTCTAGCTACGTGGGGCCCTACAATGAGCAGTTCTTC. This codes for CASSSSYVGPYNEQFF.

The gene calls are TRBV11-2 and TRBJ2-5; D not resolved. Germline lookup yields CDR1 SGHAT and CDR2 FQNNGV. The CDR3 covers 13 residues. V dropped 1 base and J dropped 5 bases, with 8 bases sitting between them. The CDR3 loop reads CASSLGRVETQYF. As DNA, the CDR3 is TGTGCCAGCAGCTTAGGAAGGGTGGAGACCCAGTACTTC.